This is a list of T cell receptor beta chains from one sample in a study of blood T cell repertoires in COVID-19. This table comes from immunoSEQ multiplex PCR, and its TCRdb copy is limited to in-frame clones, with some not included. This table holds some 360,000 clones, about 90% found once. The sequencing sample was made of PBMCs or T cells enriched from blood (not recorded which). Receptors originate from a woman younger than 45 who had been exposed to COVID-19. CDR3s include the opening cysteine and the closing phenylalanine or tryptophan. The size field is filled for only some rows; it gives once, few, many or a size class.

j_gene | v_gene | abundance | CDR3aa
TRBJ2-7 | TRBV10-3 | - | CAISEVPQSGRSHEQYF
TRBJ1-1 | TRBV11-2 | - | CASRTVGNTEAFF
TRBJ1-5 | TRBV5-1 | - | CASSPGGPSNQPQHF
TRBJ2-7 | TRBV28 | - | CASSFSGRGSYEQYF
TRBJ2-7 | TRBV19 | - | CASAGLVAGTYEQYF
TRBJ1-2 | TRBV12-5 | - | CASGGTGADYGYTF
TRBJ2-1 | TRBV9 | once | CASSVGPSVNNEQFF
TRBJ2-2 | TRBV10-1 | few | CASSDTPGLAGDTGELFF
TRBJ1-2 | TRBV5-1 | - | CASSLGQAGSPGYTF
TRBJ2-7 | TRBV18 | once | CASSPLLSTSGRLQTYEQYF
TRBJ1-6 | TRBV11-2 | once | CASSLEPDSSPLHF
TRBJ1-4 | TRBV5-1 | - | CASSPEGRINEKLFF
TRBJ2-5 | TRBV5-4 | - | CASSLALAGAQETQYF
TRBJ2-7 | TRBV9 | - | CASSGTGTGPSYEQYF
TRBJ1-1 | TRBV19 | once | CASSIGFSLNTEAFF
TRBJ2-7 | TRBV19 | many | CASTTATGSEQYF
TRBJ2-1 | TRBV27 | - | CASSLGQGEFF
TRBJ1-4 | TRBV21-1 | - | CASWGDRELFF
TRBJ2-5 | TRBV7-9 | - | CASSRGETQYF
TRBJ2-3 | TRBV2 | - | CASSGAGADTQYF
TRBJ2-7 | TRBV28 | - | CASSPPGTSPYEQYF
TRBJ1-2 | TRBV28 | - | CASNKSNRVLGGYTF
TRBJ1-1 | TRBV28 | - | CASSLYEGANTEAFF
TRBJ2-1 | TRBV27 | - | CASRALADSSYNEQFF
TRBJ1-2 | TRBV15 | - | CATSRFAEGLRYGYTF
TRBJ2-7 | TRBV24-1 | - | CATSDPRVGEGREQYF
TRBJ1-5 | TRBV24-1 | - | CATSDLEGGEPPQHF
TRBJ2-7 | TRBV27 | - | CASSFDRGPYEQYF
TRBJ2-7 | TRBV27 | - | CASSSPLLGEGQYEQYF
TRBJ1-5 | TRBV2 | - | CASSGDRAADQPQHF
TRBJ2-7 | TRBV2 | - | CASSVVTYEQYF
TRBJ2-1 | TRBV5-1 | - | CASSVDRGYNEQFF
TRBJ2-5 | TRBV3-1/TRBV3-2 | - | CASSLPGQGEGTQYF
TRBJ1-1 | TRBV15 | - | CATSRGQGISRNTEAFF
TRBJ2-2 | TRBV5-1 | - | CASSLEILAGGAGELFF
TRBJ1-6 | TRBV18 | - | CASSPPSGNSPLHF
TRBJ2-4 | TRBV27 | once | CASSSGTNKNIQYF
TRBJ2-4 | TRBV5-1 | - | CASSLGQENIQYF
TRBJ1-2 | TRBV6-2/TRBV6-3 | - | CASSESGEIYGYTF
TRBJ1-4 | TRBV18 | once | CASSPTGMGEKLFF
TRBJ1-1 | TRBV5-1 | - | CASSFREGTEAFF
TRBJ2-3 | TRBV21-1 | - | CASSKANTDTQYF
TRBJ2-7 | TRBV18 | - | CASSPGGGTYEQYF
TRBJ2-7 | TRBV29-1 | - | CSVEGRRGYEQYF
TRBJ2-3 | TRBV5-5 | - | CASSLFGVSTDTQYF
TRBJ2-1 | TRBV2 | - | CASSEGGRAVGEQFF
TRBJ2-5 | TRBV28 | - | CASSFLAQETQYF
TRBJ1-2 | TRBV4-1 | - | CASSQGADRNNYGYTF
TRBJ2-1 | TRBV11-3 | - | CASSSRGGSSYNEQFF
TRBJ2-2 | TRBV29-1 | - | CSVRNRESTGELFF
TRBJ2-1 | TRBV27 | - | CASSRGGQGPIIEQFF